The entry that follows covers one T cell receptor beta chain sequence. What it binds is not known. One entry per CDR3 protein results from TCRdb running MiXCR on the reads. The sample holds fewer than 850,000 distinct CDR3 sequences, 25% to 35% seen once. CDR1 and CDR2 from the germline V gene are MNHEY and SVGAGI. The CDR3 loop spans 16 amino acids. The V end lost 6 bases, the J end lost 3 bases, and 19 bases lay between the germline ends. The sample originates from a study of T cell repertoires in cytomegalovirus infection. Study details: Used in the study were CMV epitopes, some recently identified and HLA-C-restricted, others well-studied and HLA-B-restricted. Indicated by public TCR beta signatures were CMV infection and matching HLA type.

Sequences were derived from cultured CD8+ T cells from PBMCs, sampled from culture after CMV antigen stimulation. The V call is TRBV6-5, the J call TRBJ2-3; TRBD2 might be the D (6 bases). The sequence was collected from a human donor in good health (CMV status not recorded). Some clones in this sample may be carry-over from other donors' samples. The CDR3 is CASRGAPGLATDTQYF. The CDR3, as DNA: TGTGCCAGCAGGGGTGCCCCGGGACTGGCAACAGATACGCAGTATTTT.